The 2 T cell receptor beta chains below were found in one sample sequenced in a study of shared clonotypes between healthy human individuals. In the naive CD8 group, cells lacked CD45RO and were positively selected for CCR7, so terminally differentiated effector memory CD45RA+ cells were left out. This table comes from immunoSEQ multiplex PCR, and its TCRdb copy is limited to in-frame clones, with some not included. The sample lists around 2,000,000 clones; roughly 94% were seen once. Sequenced material: naive CD8+ T cells sorted from blood. The origin of the receptors is a man aged 18 to 29 in good health.

The chain carries TRBV13 and TRBJ2-5; 7 bases are shared with TRBD2. The CDR3 is 16 residues long. The V segment lost 5 bases and the J segment 5 bases; nucleotides outside the gene matches: 14. From germline, CDR1 is PRHDT and CDR2 FYEKMQ (reference sequence). The CDR3 DNA reads TGTGCCAGCAGCCCCAGGAGCGGGGCCCTGGGGGAGACCCAGTACTTC. Protein sequence: CASSPRSGALGETQYF.

The CDR3 loop is CASVPGYEQFF. The CDR3 nucleotides are TGTGCCAGCGTTCCCGGCTATGAGCAGTTCTTC. V usage is TRBV7-9 and J usage is TRBJ2-1; D unclear. The CDR3 runs to 11 residues. Germline CDR1 is SEHNR and CDR2 is FQNEAQ (reference sequence). With 8 bases removed from V and 8 bases from J, the gap between germline ends came to 10 bases.